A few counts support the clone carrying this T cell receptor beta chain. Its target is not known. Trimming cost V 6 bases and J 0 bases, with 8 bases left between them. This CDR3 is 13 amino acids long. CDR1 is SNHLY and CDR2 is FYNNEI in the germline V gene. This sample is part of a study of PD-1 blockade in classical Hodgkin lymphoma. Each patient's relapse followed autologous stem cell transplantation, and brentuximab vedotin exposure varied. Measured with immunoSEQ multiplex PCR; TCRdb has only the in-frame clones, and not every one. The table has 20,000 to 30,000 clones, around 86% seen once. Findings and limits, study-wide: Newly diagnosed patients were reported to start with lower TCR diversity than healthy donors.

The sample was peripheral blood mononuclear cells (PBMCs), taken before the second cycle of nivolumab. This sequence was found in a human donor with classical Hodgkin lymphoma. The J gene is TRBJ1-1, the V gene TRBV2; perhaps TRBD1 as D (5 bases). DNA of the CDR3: TGTGCCAGCAGGGACAACATGAACACTGAAGCTTTCTTT. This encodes CASRDNMNTEAFF.